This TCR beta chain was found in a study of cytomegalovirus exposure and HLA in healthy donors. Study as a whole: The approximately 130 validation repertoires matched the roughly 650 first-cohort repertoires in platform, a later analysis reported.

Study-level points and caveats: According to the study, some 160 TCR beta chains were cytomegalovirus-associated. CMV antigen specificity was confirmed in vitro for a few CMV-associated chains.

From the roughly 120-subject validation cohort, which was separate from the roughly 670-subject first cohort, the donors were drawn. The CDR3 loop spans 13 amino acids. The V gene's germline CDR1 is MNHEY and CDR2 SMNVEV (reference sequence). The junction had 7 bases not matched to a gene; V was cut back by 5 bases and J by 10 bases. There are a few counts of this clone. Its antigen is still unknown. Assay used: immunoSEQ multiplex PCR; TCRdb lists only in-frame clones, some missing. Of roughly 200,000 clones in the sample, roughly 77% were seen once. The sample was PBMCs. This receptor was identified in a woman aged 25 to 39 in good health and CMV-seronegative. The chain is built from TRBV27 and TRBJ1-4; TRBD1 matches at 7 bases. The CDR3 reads CASSPRQGVKLFF. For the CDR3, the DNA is TGTGCCAGCAGTCCACGACAGGGTGTAAAACTGTTTTTT.